This T cell receptor (beta chain) was observed in a study of shared clonotypes between healthy human individuals. Details on this clone: Its antigen is currently unknown.

Findings of the study overall: The study found lower generation probabilities in non-shared clonotypes than in those shared by all four donors. A handful of donors shared roughly 5% of their naive CD4 clonotypes.

This CDR3 contains 14 residues. Germline CDR1 reads MNHEY; CDR2 reads SMNVEV (reference sequence). The repertoire was sequenced with immunoSEQ multiplex PCR; TCRdb's copy has only in-frame clones and lacks some. The repertoire holds about 110,000 clones, about 70% seen once, with approximately 25% in the top ten. Sequencing was performed on memory CD8+ T cells sorted from blood. Subset given: CD45RO+ cells pooled with CCR7-negative TemRA cells. V and J are TRBV27 and TRBJ2-5; 10 nucleotides align to TRBD2. TRBJ2-7 explains the end of the DNA better; the J call may be wrong. The TCR originated in a woman younger than 45 in good health. CDR3: CASSSTSGDYEQYF. The CDR3 region has the DNA TGTGCCAGCAGTTCCACTAGCGGGGACTACGAGCAGTACTTC.